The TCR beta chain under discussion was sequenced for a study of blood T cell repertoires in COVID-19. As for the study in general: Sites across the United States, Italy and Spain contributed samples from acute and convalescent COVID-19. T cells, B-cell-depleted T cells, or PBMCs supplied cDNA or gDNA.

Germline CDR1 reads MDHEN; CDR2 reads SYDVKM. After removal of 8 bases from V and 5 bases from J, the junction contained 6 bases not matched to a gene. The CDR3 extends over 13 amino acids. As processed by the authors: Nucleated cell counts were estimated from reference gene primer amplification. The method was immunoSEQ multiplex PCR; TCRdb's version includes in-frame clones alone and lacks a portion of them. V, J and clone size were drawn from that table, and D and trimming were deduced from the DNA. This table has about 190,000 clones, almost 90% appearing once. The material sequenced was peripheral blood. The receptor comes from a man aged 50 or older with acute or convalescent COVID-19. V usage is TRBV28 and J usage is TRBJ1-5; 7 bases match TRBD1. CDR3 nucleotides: TGTGCCAGCGCACGACAGGGCGATCAGCCCCAGCATTTT. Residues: CASARQGDQPQHF.